The subject of this entry is one T cell receptor (beta chain). The data are from a study of T cell clonotyping in hematopoietic cell transplantation. Some clones are missing from TCRdb's copy, which holds only in-frame ones; the method was immunoSEQ multiplex PCR. Among 15,000 to 20,000 clones listed, roughly 85% were seen once. The ends lost 0 bases at V and 7 bases at J; junction bases unmatched: 18. Germline CDR1 and CDR2: ENHRY and SYGVKD. The CDR3 has 18 residues. The genes are TRBV10-3 and TRBJ2-7; TRBD1 aligns across 7 bases. The receptor was isolated from a woman aged 40 to 49 in good health. Some clones in this sample may be carry-over from other donors' samples. The sequenced sample was peripheral blood mononuclear cells. The CDR3 is CAISESLNLVQGLTEQYF. Written as DNA, the CDR3 is TGTGCCATCAGTGAGTCTTTAAATTTAGTACAGGGGCTTACGGAGCAGTACTTC.